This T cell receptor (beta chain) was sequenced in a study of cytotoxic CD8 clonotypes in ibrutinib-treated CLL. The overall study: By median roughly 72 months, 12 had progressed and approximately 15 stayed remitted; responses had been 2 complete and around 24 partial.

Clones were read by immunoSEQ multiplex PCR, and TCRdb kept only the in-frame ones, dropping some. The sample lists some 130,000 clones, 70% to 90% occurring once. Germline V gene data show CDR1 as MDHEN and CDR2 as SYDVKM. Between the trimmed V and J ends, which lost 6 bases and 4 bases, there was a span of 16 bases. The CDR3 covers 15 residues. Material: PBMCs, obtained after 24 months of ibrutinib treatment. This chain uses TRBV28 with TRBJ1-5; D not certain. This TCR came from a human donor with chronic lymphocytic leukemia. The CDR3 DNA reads TGTGCCAGCAGAGCTGAGGCAGTTGGGAATCAGCCCCAGCATTTT. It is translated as CASRAEAVGNQPQHF.